The clone carrying this TCR beta chain was counted a few times. This sample's TCRbeta library carried unique molecular identifier barcodes. MiXCR was run by TCRdb on the PCR reads, yielding one entry per CDR3 protein. Of a few hundred thousand distinct CDR3 sequences listed, 10% to 15% are singletons. The data are from a study of T-cell reconstitution after alpha-beta-depleted transplantation in children. Sequenced here: PBMCs, sampled from the stem cell graft. The sequence was collected from a human donor who donated a stem cell graft to a child with Fanconi anemia.

CDR3 residues: CASSSGTGASYGYTF. CDR3 coding DNA: TGTGCCAGCAGCTCGGGGACAGGGGCCTCCTATGGCTACACCTTC. The gene calls are TRBV7-6 and TRBJ1-2, with 10 nucleotides matching TRBD1. J was trimmed by 4 bases and V by 4 bases; bases with no gene match: 6. CDR1 and CDR2 from the germline V gene are SGHVS and FNYEAQ. The CDR3 runs to 15 residues.